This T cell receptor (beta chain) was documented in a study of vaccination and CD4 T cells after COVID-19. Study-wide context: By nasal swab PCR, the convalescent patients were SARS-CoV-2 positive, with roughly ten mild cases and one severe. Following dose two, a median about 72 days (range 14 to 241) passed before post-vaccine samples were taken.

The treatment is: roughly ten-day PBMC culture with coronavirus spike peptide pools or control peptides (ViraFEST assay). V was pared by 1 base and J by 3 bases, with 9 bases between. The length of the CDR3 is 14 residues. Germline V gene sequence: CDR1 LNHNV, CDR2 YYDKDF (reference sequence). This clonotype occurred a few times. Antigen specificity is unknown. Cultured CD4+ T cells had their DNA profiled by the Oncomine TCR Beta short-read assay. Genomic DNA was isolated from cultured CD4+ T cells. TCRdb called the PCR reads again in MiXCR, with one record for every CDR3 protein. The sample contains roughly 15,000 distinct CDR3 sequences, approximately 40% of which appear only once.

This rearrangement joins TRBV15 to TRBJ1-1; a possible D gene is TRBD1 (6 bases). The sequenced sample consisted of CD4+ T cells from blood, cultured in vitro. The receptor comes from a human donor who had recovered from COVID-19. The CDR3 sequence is CATSRARGDTEAFF. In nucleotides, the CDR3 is TGTGCCACCAGCAGAGCCAGGGGTGACACTGAAGCTTTCTTT.